The rows below give T cell receptor beta chains drawn from one sample of a study of cytomegalovirus exposure and HLA in healthy donors. The data were produced by immunoSEQ multiplex PCR, yet TCRdb's version contains in-frame clones alone and is incomplete. The sample shows a few hundred thousand clones, approximately 85% of them seen only once. Sequenced: PBMCs. The receptors shown here come from a man younger than 45 in good health and CMV-seronegative. Both conserved end residues are part of each CDR3. The order of the fields is clone size, J gene, V gene, D gene, CDR3 protein, CDR3 DNA. The D gene is left open where the match is weak. Size tells how often a clone was seen (once, few, many) or the class of an expanded clone, and some rows leave it out.

- | TRBJ1-5 | TRBV19 | - | CASSIDRREPLSNQPQHF | TGTGCCAGTAGTATAGACCGCCGGGAACCCCTTAGCAATCAGCCCCAGCATTTT
- | TRBJ2-7 | TRBV6-5 | TRBD1 | CASRRDRAVGEQYF | TGTGCCAGCCGAAGGGACAGAGCGGTCGGCGAGCAGTACTTC
- | TRBJ1-1 | TRBV5-1 | - | CASSLPTGNTEAFF | TGCGCCAGCAGCCTTCCTACAGGGAACACTGAAGCTTTCTTT
- | TRBJ1-2 | TRBV7-9 | - | CASSKANLYGYTF | TGTGCCAGCAGCAAAGCGAATCTGTATGGCTACACCTTC
- | TRBJ2-5 | TRBV7-2 | - | CASSSRLSYQETQYF | TGTGCCAGCAGCTCGAGACTATCGTACCAAGAGACCCAGTACTTC
- | TRBJ2-1 | TRBV11-2 | - | CASSLGPQVGYNEQFF | TGTGCCAGCAGCTTAGGCCCGCAGGTGGGTTACAATGAGCAGTTCTTC
- | TRBJ2-7 | TRBV27 | TRBD1 | CASSWGDRGYEQYF | TGTGCCAGCAGTTGGGGGGACAGGGGCTACGAGCAGTACTTC
- | TRBJ1-2 | TRBV5-1 | - | CASSSGGTEGYTF | TGCGCCAGCAGCTCTGGTGGAACAGAAGGCTACACCTTC
- | TRBJ1-1 | TRBV4-2 | TRBD1 | CASSHRQGSSTEAFF | TGTGCCAGCAGCCACAGACAGGGAAGCTCGACTGAAGCTTTCTTT
- | TRBJ2-3 | TRBV4-1 | TRBD2 | CASSQDPHLSRGGDTDTQYF | TGCGCCAGCAGCCAAGATCCGCATTTAAGTCGGGGAGGGGACACAGATACGCAGTATTTT
- | TRBJ1-2 | TRBV5-1 | TRBD1 | CASSLPGTGPYGYTF | TGCGCCAGCAGCTTGCCTGGGACAGGCCCATATGGCTACACCTTC
- | TRBJ2-7 | TRBV19 | - | CASSIGRPPGVEQYF | TGTGCCAGTAGTATAGGGAGGCCGCCTGGCGTCGAGCAGTACTTC
- | TRBJ2-5 | TRBV27 | TRBD2 | CASSPLAGGRETQYF | TGTGCCAGCAGCCCGTTAGCGGGGGGGCGGGAGACCCAGTACTTC
- | TRBJ2-2 | TRBV2 | - | CASKGAGELFF | TGTGCCAGCAAAGGAGCCGGGGAGCTGTTTTTT
- | TRBJ2-1 | TRBV7-2 | TRBD2 | CASSSNRLAGGPPEQFF | TGTGCCAGCAGCTCAAACCGACTAGCGGGGGGACCCCCTGAGCAGTTCTTC
- | TRBJ2-4 | TRBV27 | - | CASSLNLLGKSAKNIQYF | TGTGCCAGCAGTTTAAATCTGCTCGGGAAGTCCGCCAAAAACATTCAGTACTTC
- | TRBJ2-1 | TRBV7-6 | - | CASSLGGSLNEQFF | TGTGCCAGCAGCTTAGGAGGCAGTCTCAATGAGCAGTTCTTC
- | TRBJ2-5 | TRBV19 | - | CASSIGLAQETQYF | TGTGCCAGTAGTATAGGCCTAGCGCAAGAGACCCAGTACTTC
- | TRBJ1-3 | TRBV7-2 | TRBD1 | CASRQGTGNTIYF | TGTGCCAGCAGACAGGGGACCGGAAACACCATATATTTT
- | TRBJ1-2 | TRBV19 | TRBD1 | CASSPGGVGYGYTF | TGTGCCAGTAGTCCAGGGGGCGTAGGCTATGGCTACACCTTC
- | TRBJ1-1 | TRBV7-9 | - | CASSLRSPEAFF | TGTGCCAGCAGCTTACGGAGCCCTGAAGCTTTCTTT
- | TRBJ2-2 | TRBV29-1 | TRBD1 | CSYRTGNTGELFF | TGCAGCTATAGGACAGGCAACACCGGGGAGCTGTTTTTT
- | TRBJ1-1 | TRBV4-3 | - | CASSQDFYGQLNTEAFF | TGCGCCAGCAGCCAAGATTTCTACGGACAGCTGAACACTGAAGCTTTCTTT
- | TRBJ1-5 | TRBV7-9 | - | CASSLVQGMVRSNQPQHF | TGTGCCAGCAGCTTGGTACAGGGTATGGTAAGAAGCAATCAGCCCCAGCATTTT
- | TRBJ1-2 | TRBV5-1 | TRBD1 | CASSSERDSYGYTF | TGCGCCAGCAGCTCGGAAAGGGACAGCTATGGCTACACCTTC
once | TRBJ2-7 | TRBV7-2 | TRBD2 | CASSITSGAYEQYF | TGTGCCAGCAGCATCACTAGCGGGGCCTACGAGCAGTACTTC
- | TRBJ2-1 | TRBV5-8 | TRBD1 | CASSQGQGAYNEQFF | TGTGCCAGCAGCCAAGGACAGGGAGCCTACAATGAGCAGTTCTTC
- | TRBJ2-3 | TRBV2 | TRBD2 | CASRLAGGGTDTQYF | TGTGCCAGCAGGCTTGCGGGGGGGGGCACAGATACGCAGTATTTT
once | TRBJ1-5 | TRBV7-8 | TRBD1 | CASSLSATGWRDNQPQHF | TGTGCCAGCAGCTTGAGTGCGACAGGGTGGCGCGACAATCAGCCCCAGCATTTT
- | TRBJ1-6 | TRBV30 | TRBD1 | CAWRLRNRTGSYNSPLHF | TGTGCCTGGAGGTTAAGGAACCGGACAGGGTCGTATAATTCACCCCTCCACTTT
- | TRBJ2-1 | TRBV2 | TRBD2 | CASNYGGNEQFF | TGTGCCAGCAACTACGGGGGGAATGAGCAGTTCTTC
once | TRBJ1-2 | TRBV9 | - | CASSVREGGSYTF | TGTGCCAGCAGCGTACGGGAGGGTGGTAGCTACACCTTC
- | TRBJ2-7 | TRBV6-1 | - | CASSEASRIYEQYF | TGTGCCAGCAGTGAAGCGTCCAGGATCTACGAGCAGTACTTC
- | TRBJ1-6 | TRBV5-6 | - | CASSLVPTHNSPLHF | TGTGCCAGCAGCTTGGTTCCCACTCATAATTCACCCCTCCACTTT
once | TRBJ2-1 | TRBV7-9 | TRBD2 | CASGLAGGPGEQFF | TGTGCCAGCGGGTTAGCGGGGGGGCCTGGTGAGCAGTTCTTC
few | TRBJ1-1 | TRBV10-3 | - | CAISVQGNTEAFF | TGTGCCATCAGTGTCCAGGGGAACACTGAAGCTTTCTTT
- | TRBJ1-1 | TRBV29-1 | - | CSVEVGAGTEAFF | TGCAGCGTTGAAGTGGGGGCTGGGACTGAAGCTTTCTTT
once | TRBJ2-1 | TRBV7-7 | TRBD1 | CASSATGQPYNEQFF | TGTGCCAGCAGTGCGACGGGACAGCCTTACAATGAGCAGTTCTTC
- | TRBJ1-2 | TRBV4-3 | TRBD1 | CASSQGQGLYYGYTF | TGCGCCAGCAGCCAAGGACAGGGGCTATACTATGGCTACACCTTC
- | TRBJ2-1 | TRBV5-6 | - | CASSSGEVSIDEQFF | TGTGCCAGCAGCAGTGGCGAGGTTAGCATCGATGAGCAGTTCTTC
- | TRBJ1-5 | TRBV10-1 | - | CASPGPFVPYSNQPQHF | TGCGCCAGCCCTGGCCCCTTCGTTCCGTATAGCAATCAGCCCCAGCATTTT
- | TRBJ1-1 | TRBV20-1 | TRBD1 | CSAVGQGEAFF | TGCAGTGCTGTAGGACAGGGTGAAGCTTTCTTT
- | TRBJ2-3 | TRBV5-1 | TRBD1 | CASSSDRVTDTQYF | TGCGCCAGCAGTTCGGACAGGGTAACAGATACGCAGTATTTT
once | TRBJ1-2 | TRBV5-4 | - | CASSLRQGGKFGYTF | TGTGCCAGCAGCTTGAGGCAGGGAGGGAAGTTTGGCTACACCTTC
- | TRBJ2-7 | TRBV11-1 | - | CASSLGTGYGSYEQYF | TGTGCCAGCAGCTTAGGGACGGGGTACGGCTCCTACGAGCAGTACTTC